This passage covers 24 T cell receptor beta chains from one sample sequenced in a study of T-cell reconstitution after alpha-beta-depleted transplantation in children. The TCRbeta library was prepared with unique molecular identifiers. TCRdb redid the calling of the PCR reads with MiXCR, one entry per CDR3 protein. The table has some 600,000 distinct CDR3 sequences, 10% to 15% seen once. The sample was PBMCs, mostly from graft donor cells, taken 360 days after TCRalphabeta/CD19-depleted stem cell transplant. Receptor source: a male patient aged 5 to 17 who had a stem cell transplant for acute myeloid leukemia, so the T cells may come from the graft donor.

This clonotype was seen many times. V usage is TRBV7-6 and J usage is TRBJ2-2; no firm D call. Deletions cut 5 bases from V and 1 base from J, with 8 bases between. Germline lookup yields CDR1 SGHVS and CDR2 FNYEAQ. The CDR3 has 14 residues. In DNA, the CDR3 is TGTGCCAGCAGCCCGACGGTGAACACCGGGGAGCTGTTTTTT. Translation: CASSPTVNTGELFF. Combining the CDR3 with reference TRBV7-6 and TRBJ2-2 gives the whole variable domain GAGVSQSPRYKVTKRGQDVALRCDPISGHVSLYWYRQALGQGPEFLTYFNYEAQQDKSGLPNDRFSAERPEGSISTLTIQRTEQRDSAMYRCASSPTVNTGELFFGEGSRLTVL.

This clonotype was observed a few times. V usage is TRBV20-1 and J usage is TRBJ2-7; 8 nucleotides align to TRBD2. The CDR3 has 11 amino acids. The germline CDR1 and CDR2 sequences are DFQATT and SNEGSKA (reference sequence). V shed 5 bases, J shed 7 bases, and the junction held 4 bases outside the gene matches. CDR3 loop: CSAPIAGEQYF. CDR3 coding DNA: TGCAGTGCTCCAATAGCGGGAGAGCAGTACTTC.

This clonotype was picked up a small number of times. The rearrangement uses TRBV12-3 or TRBV12-4 and TRBJ2-5; D perhaps matches TRBD1 (5 bases). V lost 3 bases, J lost 5 bases, and 13 bases lay in between. The CDR3 is 14 amino acids. The CDR3 DNA is TGTGCCAGCAGTTTGCCAGGGTCCTTGGAGACCCAGTACTTC. Translated: CASSLPGSLETQYF.

The V and J genes are TRBV7-3 and TRBJ2-1; no clear D gene. The V gene's germline CDR1 is SGHTA and CDR2 FQGTGA. V dropped 4 bases and J dropped 5 bases, with 24 bases sitting between them. This CDR3 has 18 amino acids. The CDR3 DNA sequence: TGTGCCAGCAGCTCTAACGCCAAGGTGGGAATCTGGGACAATGAGCAGTTCTTC. This gives the protein CASSSNAKVGIWDNEQFF.

This clonotype was counted only a few times. The chain combines TRBV7-2 with TRBJ2-3; possibly TRBD1 or TRBD2 for D (5 bases each). V lost 1 base to trimming and J lost 1 base, with 15 bases between them. This CDR3 has 17 residues. Germline CDR1 reads SGHTA; CDR2 reads FQGNSA. CDR3 region: CASSLGWGMWGTDTQYF. In DNA, the CDR3 is TGTGCCAGCAGCTTAGGATGGGGGATGTGGGGCACAGATACGCAGTATTTT.

This clonotype was observed at least ten times. The chain joins TRBV28 to TRBJ2-7, with D possibly matching TRBD2 (5 bases). The germline V gene encodes CDR1 MDHEN and CDR2 SYDVKM. CDR3 length: 13 residues. V lost 3 bases and J 1 base, leaving 7 bases between the germline ends. DNA of the CDR3: TGTGCCAGCAGTTTCGGGGTGTCCTACGAGCAGTACTTC. It is translated as CASSFGVSYEQYF.

This clonotype was counted many times. The chain links TRBV28 to TRBJ1-1, with D unresolved. The CDR3 spans 12 residues. CDR1 is MDHEN and CDR2 is SYDVKM in the germline V gene. The ends were cut back, 2 bases at V and 11 bases at J, with 12 bases in the middle. The CDR3 loop reads CASSLTASGAFF. As DNA, the CDR3 is TGTGCCAGCAGTTTAACAGCCTCGGGGGCTTTCTTT.

The chain joins TRBV25-1 to TRBJ2-7, with D possibly called TRBD1 or TRBD2 (5 bases each). The ends were cut back, 0 bases at V and 2 bases at J, with 8 bases in the middle. Looked up from germline, CDR1 is MGHDK and CDR2 is SYGVNS. There are 14 residues in the CDR3. The CDR3 sequence is CASSEYRGTYEQYF. CDR3 nucleotide sequence: TGTGCCAGCAGTGAATATCGGGGCACCTACGAGCAGTACTTC.

The chain is built from TRBV12-3 or TRBV12-4 and TRBJ2-5, with 8 bases matching TRBD2. V was pared by 1 base and J by 6 bases, with 4 bases of the junction left unmatched. This CDR3 spans 14 amino acids. In DNA form, the CDR3 reads TGTGCCAGCAGTTTAGGTAGCGGGACGAAGACCCAGTACTTC. This sequence encodes CASSLGSGTKTQYF.

Many counts were recorded for this clonotype. The genes are TRBV18 and TRBJ2-7; 7 bases are shared with TRBD1. Per the germline V gene, CDR1 is KGHSH and CDR2 is LQKENI. V was pared by 3 bases and J by 2 bases, with 1 base of the junction left unmatched. The CDR3 sequence is 13 residues long. The DNA of the CDR3 is TGTGCCAGCTCACCGGGACAGACCTACGAGCAGTACTTC. It yields the protein CASSPGQTYEQYF.

This chain uses TRBV12-3 or TRBV12-4 with TRBJ1-2, with D possibly being TRBD1 (5 bases). V was clipped by 3 bases and J by 8 bases, with 16 bases between them. There are 14 residues in the CDR3. CDR3 nucleotide sequence: TGTGCCAGCAGTTTCGGCCAGGGTATCGGGGGCTACACCTTC. Its translation: CASSFGQGIGGYTF.

V is TRBV6-2 or TRBV6-3 and J is TRBJ2-7, with 9 bases that match TRBD1. Per germline, CDR1 MNHEY and CDR2 SVGEGT. Trimming cost V 0 bases and J 3 bases; bases outside gene matches: 3. The length of the CDR3 is 15 residues. CDR3: CASSYSGTGHYEQYF. CDR3 bases: TGTGCCAGCAGTTACTCCGGGACAGGGCACTACGAGCAGTACTTC.

J is TRBJ2-3 and V is TRBV20-1; no clear D gene. This CDR3 spans 14 amino acids. V lost 6 bases, J lost 6 bases, and 19 bases lay in between. The germline CDR1 and CDR2 sequences are DFQATT and SNEGSKA (reference sequence). Written as DNA, the CDR3 is TGCAGTGCGCTCTATAGCCCCACCTCGGATACGCAGTATTTT. It specifies CSALYSPTSDTQYF.

The chain couples TRBV20-1 to TRBJ2-7; D ambiguous. V was shortened by 5 bases and J by 0 bases, with 20 bases between the two germline ends. The CDR3 consists of 16 residues. Germline CDR1 and CDR2: DFQATT and SNEGSKA (reference sequence). This CDR3 reads CSARKPGLVSSYEQYF. The CDR3 nucleotides read TGCAGTGCTCGGAAACCAGGTCTAGTTAGCTCCTACGAGCAGTACTTC.

This clonotype was counted at least ten times. The rearrangement uses TRBV29-1 and TRBJ1-3, with TRBD1 matching over 8 bases. Germline assignment: CDR1 SQVTM and CDR2 ANQGSEA. The CDR3 has 13 amino acids. With 1 base clipped from V and 4 bases from J, the junction kept 0 bases outside the gene matches. The CDR3 nucleotides are TGCAGCGTTGAAGGGGACAGGGGAAACACCATATATTTT. This encodes CSVEGDRGNTIYF.

This clonotype was counted only a few times. The rearrangement links TRBV7-2 to TRBJ2-1; TRBD2 agrees at 15 bases. The CDR3 is made up of 17 amino acids. Germline V gene sequence: CDR1 SGHTA, CDR2 FQGNSA. The junction had 8 bases not matched to a gene; V was cut back by 2 bases and J by 9 bases. The CDR3 loop is CASSLRPGTSGRLEQFF. CDR3 DNA: TGTGCCAGCAGCTTACGTCCGGGGACTAGCGGGAGGCTTGAGCAGTTCTTC.

This clonotype was counted a few times. V and J are TRBV6-2 or TRBV6-3 and TRBJ2-7; 10 bases fit TRBD2. Unmatched junction bases numbered 7, after V lost 5 bases and J lost 3 bases. Germline V lookup: CDR1 MNHEY, CDR2 SVGEGT. The CDR3 has 15 residues. CDR3 region: CASSNYGTSVYEQYF. The CDR3 nucleotides read TGTGCCAGCAGTAATTACGGGACTAGCGTCTACGAGCAGTACTTC.

This clonotype was seen only a few times. This chain uses TRBV21-1 with TRBJ2-4. TRBV21-1 is a recognized pseudogene. The CDR3 has 16 residues. Here the CDR3 DNA reads TGTGCCAGCAGCAAAGTCGCGGCTCTAGCCAAAAACATTCAGTACTTC. It translates to CASSKVAALAKNIQYF.

This clonotype appeared a few times. In DNA form, the CDR3 reads TGTGCCAGCAGTCCCACTAGCGGGAGGGCCTACGAGCAGTACTTC. Residues: CASSPTSGRAYEQYF. This chain uses TRBV9 with TRBJ2-7, with 13 bases matching TRBD2. This CDR3 contains 15 residues. The V and J ends lost 5 bases and 2 bases, in that order; junction bases with no gene match: 4. The germline V gene encodes CDR1 SGDLS and CDR2 YYNGEE.

The chain is built from TRBV28 and TRBJ2-7, with 7 bases fitting TRBD1. This CDR3 comprises 15 residues. The ends lost 4 bases at V and 3 bases at J; junction bases unmatched: 9. Germline values: CDR1 MDHEN, CDR2 SYDVKM. Here the CDR3 DNA reads TGTGCCAGCAGTTCCCCCCCCCCAGGGGGCTACGAGCAGTACTTC. It encodes CASSSPPPGGYEQYF.

In its sample, this clonotype was seen many times. The chain carries TRBV9 and TRBJ2-7; TRBD2 matches 12 bases. The CDR3 length is 15 residues. Per the germline V gene, CDR1 is SGDLS and CDR2 is YYNGEE. V was pared by 2 bases and J by 3 bases, with 3 bases of the junction left unmatched. Here the CDR3 DNA reads TGTGCCAGCAGCGTTTCACTAGCGGGAGGCTACGAGCAGTACTTC. The encoded protein is CASSVSLAGGYEQYF. The whole variable domain, filled in from reference TRBV9 and TRBJ2-7, reads DSGVTQTPKHLITATGQRVTLRCSPRSGDLSVYWYQQSLDQGLQFLIQYYNGEERAKGNILERFSAQQFPDLHSELNLSSLELGDSALYFCASSVSLAGGYEQYFGPGTRLTVT.

This clonotype was observed a few times. This chain uses TRBV6-5 with TRBJ1-2, with D hard to call. In germline, CDR1 is MNHEY, CDR2 SVGAGI. Trimming pared 5 bases from V and 5 bases from J, leaving 9 bases between. The CDR3 sequence is 12 residues long. The CDR3 loop reads CASSPRSYGYTF. In nucleotides, the CDR3 is TGTGCCAGCAGTCCCCGATCGTATGGCTACACCTTC.

The chain is built from TRBV28 and TRBJ2-7; tentatively, D is TRBD1 (5 bases). V lost 3 bases and J 4 bases, leaving 19 bases between the germline ends. The CDR3 length is 16 residues. Germline V CDR1 and CDR2: MDHEN, SYDVKM. The CDR3 loop reads CASSFLNRGRYYEQYF. The CDR3 nucleotides read TGTGCCAGCAGTTTTTTGAATAGGGGCCGATATTACGAGCAGTACTTC.

The rearrangement links TRBV9 to TRBJ2-1; 13 bases line up with TRBD2. V lost 3 bases and J lost 5; bases outside the gene matches: 5. The germline CDR1 and CDR2 sequences are SGDLS and YYNGEE. The CDR3 loop spans 16 amino acids. The CDR3 DNA reads TGTGCCAGCAGCGAGGGACTAGCGGGGTCGGACAATGAGCAGTTCTTC. This gives the protein CASSEGLAGSDNEQFF. The full variable domain, its missing parts supplied by reference TRBV9 and TRBJ2-1, is DSGVTQTPKHLITATGQRVTLRCSPRSGDLSVYWYQQSLDQGLQFLIQYYNGEERAKGNILERFSAQQFPDLHSELNLSSLELGDSALYFCASSEGLAGSDNEQFFGPGTRLTVL.